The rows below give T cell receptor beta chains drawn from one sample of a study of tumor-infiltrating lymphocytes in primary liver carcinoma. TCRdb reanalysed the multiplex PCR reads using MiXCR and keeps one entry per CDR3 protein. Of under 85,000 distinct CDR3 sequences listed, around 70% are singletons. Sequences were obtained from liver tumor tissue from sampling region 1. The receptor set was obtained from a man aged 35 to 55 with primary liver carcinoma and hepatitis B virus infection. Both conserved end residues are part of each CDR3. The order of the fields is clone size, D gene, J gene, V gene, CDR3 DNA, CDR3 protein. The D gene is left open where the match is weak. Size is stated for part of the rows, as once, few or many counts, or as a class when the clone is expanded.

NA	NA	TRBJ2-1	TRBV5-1	TGCGCCAGCATCCGGGACTTGCGGTCCTCCTACAATGAGCAGTCCTTC	CASIRDLRSSYNEQSF
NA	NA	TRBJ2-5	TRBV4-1	TGCGCCAGCAGGATCGGAGCTAGTGGGAGCGTAGGGACCCAGTACTTC	CASRIGASGSVGTQYF
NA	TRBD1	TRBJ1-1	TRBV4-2	TGTGCCAGCAGCCAAGGACTTCAGGGGGGGAACATTGAAGCTTTCTTC	CASSQGLQGGNIEAFF
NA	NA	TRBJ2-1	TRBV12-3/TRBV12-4	TGTGCCAGCAGTTTATCCGGTAACTACAATGAGCAGTTCTTC	CASSLSGNYNEQFF
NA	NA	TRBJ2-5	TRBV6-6	TGTGCCAGCACCCCAATAAGGGGAGGGGGAGAGACCCAGTACTTC	CASTPIRGGGETQYF
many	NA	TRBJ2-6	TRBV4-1	TGCGCCAGCGGGCCAAGGGCGACTTCCTCTGGGGCCAACGTCCTGACTTTC	CASGPRATSSGANVLTF
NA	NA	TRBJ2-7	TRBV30	TGTGCCTGGAGTCAATGGGTGGGAGTGTCCTACGAGCAGTACTTC	CAWSQWVGVSYEQYF
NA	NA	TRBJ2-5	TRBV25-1	TGTGCCAGTAGCCCAATTTGGGGGGGCCGGGACACCCAGTACTTC	CASSPIWGGRDTQYF
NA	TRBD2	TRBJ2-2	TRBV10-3	TGTGCCACGGCTAGCGGCAACATCGGGGAACTGTTTTTT	CATASGNIGELFF
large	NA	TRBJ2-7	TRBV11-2	TGTGCCAGCAGCTTAGTACTCCTCTCCTACGAGCAGTACTTC	CASSLVLLSYEQYF
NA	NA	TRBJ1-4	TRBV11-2	TGTGCCAGCAGCTTAGAGGCTTGGGAAGAAAAACTGTTTTTT	CASSLEAWEEKLFF
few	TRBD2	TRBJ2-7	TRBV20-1	TGCAGTGCTAGTTGGAGCGGGGTCACCTACGAGCAGTACTTC	CSASWSGVTYEQYF
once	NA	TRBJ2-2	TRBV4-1	TGCGCCAGCAGCCAAGCTACCGAGGGGGGGCTGTTTTTT	CASSQATEGGLFF
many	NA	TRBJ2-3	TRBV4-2	TGTGCCAGCAGCGAAGGACGGGAAAGCACAGATACGCAGTATTTT	CASSEGRESTDTQYF
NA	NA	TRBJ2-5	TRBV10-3	TGTGCCATCAGGAGGATTAGCAGGGAAGAGACCCAGTACTTC	CAIRRISREETQYF
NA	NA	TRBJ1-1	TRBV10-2	TGTGCCAGCACTCTCCGTGATAGCACTGAAGCTTTCTTT	CASTLRDSTEAFF
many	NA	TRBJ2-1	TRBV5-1	TGCGCCAGCAGTCCCGGGAGCTCCTACAATGAGCAGTTCTTC	CASSPGSSYNEQFF
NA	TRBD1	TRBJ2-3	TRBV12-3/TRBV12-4	TGTGCCAGCAGTTTTACAGGGGGCACGCCTAGCACAGATATGCAGTATTTT	CASSFTGGTPSTDMQYF
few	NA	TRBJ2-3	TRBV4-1	TGCGCCAGCAGCCAGGGGACCCTCGATGCGCAGTTTTTT	CASSQGTLDAQFF
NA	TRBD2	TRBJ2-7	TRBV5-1	TGCGCCAGCAGCTTGGGACTAGCGAGAGGGGACCACTACTTC	CASSLGLARGDHYF
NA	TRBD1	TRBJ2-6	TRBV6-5	TGTGCCAGCAGTCTTTGGACAGGGATGAAAGCTGAGGCCGACGTCCTGATTTTC	CASSLWTGMKAEADVLIF
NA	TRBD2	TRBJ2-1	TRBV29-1	TGCGGCGGTCGGGGAGGGGAGACCCAGTTCTTC	CGGRGGETQFF
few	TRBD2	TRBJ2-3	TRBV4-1	TGCGCCAGCAGCCAAGGGGTCGGGACTAGCGCAGATACGCAGTATTTT	CASSQGVGTSADTQYF
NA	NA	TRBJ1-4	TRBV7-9	TGTGCCAGCAACTTCGACTTGGACATGGTCGGTGAAAAACTGTTTTTT	CASNFDLDMVGEKLFF
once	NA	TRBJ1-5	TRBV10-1	TGCGCCAGCCCTAGGAAAGGGGGCAATCAGCCCCAGCATTTT	CASPRKGGNQPQHF